The clone carrying this TCR beta chain was recorded at least ten times. Its antigen remains unknown. Sample time point: sample taken at primary tumor resection. A total of about 73 untreated early-stage non-small cell lung cancer patients served as donors. Unsorted tumor, nontumor lung tissue or cryopreserved PBMC supplied the whole RNA. There are 17 residues in the CDR3. Trimming stripped 6 bases from V and 5 bases from J, with 25 bases between. Germline values: CDR1 MNHNS, CDR2 SASEGT. Every cDNA TCR molecule received its own unique molecular identifier. TCRdb re-called the 5' RACE reads through MiXCR, storing one row per CDR3 protein. The data show more than 7,500 distinct CDR3 sequences, 6.5% to 9% seen once. This entry is derived from a study of spatial heterogeneity in lung cancer. In the study overall: Consistently, beta-chain sequences turned up in larger numbers than alpha-chain sequences did. Findings of the study overall: The number of expanded tumor alpha and beta chains correlated with mutation number.

The clonotype originates from a male donor with early-stage non-small cell lung cancer. The chain employs TRBV6-1 and TRBJ1-1; weak D call: TRBD1 (5 bases). Sequences were derived from lung tumor tissue, sampled at surgery. The CDR3 region is CASRERLAGIYQTEAFF. In DNA form, the CDR3 reads TGTGCCAGCAGAGAGCGGCTCGCAGGGATTTATCAGACTGAAGCTTTCTTT.